The TCR beta chain described here comes from a study of blood T cell repertoires in COVID-19. Study-wide background: The United States, Italy and Spain supplied acute and convalescent COVID-19 samples. The analysed material was cDNA or gDNA that came from T cells, B-cell-depleted T cells, or PBMCs.

Germline V gene data show CDR1 as MGHDK and CDR2 as SYGVNS. The V end was cut by 11 bases, the J end by 0 bases, with 2 bases between. CDR3 length: 9 amino acids. In the study's own analysis: Using reference gene primer amplification, nucleated cell counts were estimated. Some clones are missing from TCRdb's copy, which holds only in-frame ones; the method was immunoSEQ multiplex PCR. V and J calls and clone size are copied from that table; D and trimming were computed from the DNA. The sample yields about 70,000 clones, approximately 83% seen once. The sample was peripheral blood. This chain connects TRBV25-1 to TRBJ2-7; D is unresolved. The source is a human donor in a cohort sampled during active COVID-19. This chain's CDR3 is CALSYEQYF. CDR3 nucleotide sequence: TGTGCCCTCTCCTACGAGCAGTACTTC.